At least ten counts were recorded for the clone carrying this T cell receptor (beta chain). The sample is drawn from a study of early T cells in non-severe SARS-CoV-2 infection. CDR1 is SGHVS, CDR2 FQNEAQ, per germline. This CDR3 is 16 amino acids long. Deletions cut 1 base from V and 0 bases from J, with 7 bases between. Using its own MiXCR run on the 5' RACE reads, TCRdb lists one record per CDR3 protein. This sample has about 50,000 distinct CDR3 sequences, with approximately 11% found just once. The V gene is TRBV7-8, the J gene TRBJ2-6; D is unclear. This TCR derives from an adult who was a healthcare worker with PCR-confirmed SARS-CoV-2 infection or an uninfected control (not recorded which). The specimen sequenced was whole blood. CDR3 region: CASSLGYTSGANVLTF. CDR3 in DNA: TGTGCCAGCAGCTTAGGGTACACCTCTGGGGCCAACGTCCTGACTTTC.